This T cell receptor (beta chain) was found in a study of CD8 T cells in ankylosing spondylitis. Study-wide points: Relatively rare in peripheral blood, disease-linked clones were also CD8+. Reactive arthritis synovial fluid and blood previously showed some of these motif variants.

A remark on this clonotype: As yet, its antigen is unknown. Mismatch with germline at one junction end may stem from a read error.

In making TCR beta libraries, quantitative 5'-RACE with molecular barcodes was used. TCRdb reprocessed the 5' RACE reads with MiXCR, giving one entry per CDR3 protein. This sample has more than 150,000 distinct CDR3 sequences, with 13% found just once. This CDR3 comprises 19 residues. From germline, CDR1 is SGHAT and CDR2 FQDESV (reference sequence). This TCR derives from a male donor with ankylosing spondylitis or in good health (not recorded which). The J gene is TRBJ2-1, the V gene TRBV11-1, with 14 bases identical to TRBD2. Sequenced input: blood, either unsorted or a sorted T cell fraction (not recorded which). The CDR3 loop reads CASSLAGLAGVPSYNEQIF. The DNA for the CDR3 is TGTGCCAGCAGCTTAGCGGGACTAGCGGGAGTCCCCTCCTACAATGAGCAGATCTTC. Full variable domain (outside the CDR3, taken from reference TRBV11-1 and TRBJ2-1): EAEVAQSPRYKITEKSQAVAFWCDPISGHATLYWYRQILGQGPELLVQFQDESVVDDSQLPKDRFSAERLKGVDSTLKIQPAELGDSAMYLCASSLAGLAGVPSYNEQIFGPGTRLTVL.